Below, 25 T cell receptor beta chains from the same sample are listed, as sequenced in a study of shared clonotypes between healthy human individuals. Naive CD8 cells lacked CD45RO and underwent positive selection for CCR7, leaving out terminally differentiated effector memory CD45RA+ cells. The repertoire was sequenced with immunoSEQ multiplex PCR; TCRdb's copy has only in-frame clones and lacks some. The sample records some 2 million clones, about 95% being singletons. Material: naive CD8+ T cells sorted from blood. These receptors were taken from a man aged 18-30 years in good health.

V usage is TRBV7-2 and J usage is TRBJ2-7, with 12 bases that match TRBD1. Germline CDR1 is SGHTA and CDR2 is FQGNSA. J lost 5 bases, V lost 1 base, and 6 bases had no gene match. There are 16 residues in the CDR3. The CDR3 DNA reads TGTGCCAGCAGCTTAGGCGGGGGACAGGGGGCTCACGAGCAGTACTTC. Residues: CASSLGGGQGAHEQYF.

V and J are TRBV28 and TRBJ2-5; 8 bases are a match to TRBD2. CDR3 length equals 15 residues. J was trimmed by 5 bases and V by 3 bases; bases with no gene match: 8. Germline V gene sequence: CDR1 MDHEN, CDR2 SYDVKM. This chain's CDR3 is CASSLETSVRETQYF. In DNA form, the CDR3 reads TGTGCCAGCAGTTTGGAGACTAGCGTGAGGGAGACCCAGTACTTC.

This chain connects TRBV5-4 to TRBJ2-3; 7 bases align to TRBD1. The CDR3 has 15 amino acids. The junction had 10 bases not matched to a gene; V was cut back by 4 bases and J by 5 bases. Looked up from germline, CDR1 is SGHNT and CDR2 is YYREEE (reference sequence). The CDR3 DNA reads as TGTGCCAGCAGCGGGCAGGGGGTGCTGGTAGATACGCAGTATTTT. Amino acid sequence: CASSGQGVLVDTQYF.

This clone was recorded once. The chain recombines TRBV10-2 with TRBJ2-7; D unresolved. The germline V gene encodes CDR1 WSHSY and CDR2 SAAADI. CDR3 length: 11 residues. Deletions cut 4 bases from V and 7 bases from J, with 8 bases between. CDR3 region: CASSVLLEQYF. DNA for the CDR3: TGCGCCAGCAGTGTCCTCTTAGAGCAGTACTTC.

The CDR3 loop reads CASSETPTGSYEQYF. The CDR3, as DNA: TGCGCCAGCAGTGAGACCCCTACAGGGTCCTACGAGCAGTACTTC. The V gene is TRBV10-2, the J gene TRBJ2-7; perhaps TRBD1 as D (6 bases). CDR3 size: 15 residues. Germline V CDR1 and CDR2: WSHSY, SAAADI. The V end lost 2 bases, the J end lost 1 base, and 12 bases lay between the germline ends.

The CDR3 nucleotides read TGTGCCAGCAGCTTCGGGACAGGGGGCCAGTACGAGCAGTACTTC. Translated: CASSFGTGGQYEQYF. V is TRBV5-6 and J is TRBJ2-7, with TRBD1 matching 12 bases. The CDR3 loop spans 15 amino acids. In germline, CDR1 is SGHDT, CDR2 YYEEEE. V shed 2 bases, J shed 4 bases, and the junction held 4 bases outside the gene matches.

The rearrangement joins TRBV27 to TRBJ2-5, with TRBD1 matching over 7 bases. The length of the CDR3 is 14 residues. The germline V gene encodes CDR1 MNHEY and CDR2 SMNVEV (reference sequence). The trim removed 4 bases at V and 1 base at J, leaving 3 bases unmatched. CDR3 DNA sequence: TGTGCCAGCAGTTACAGGGGCCTCCAAGAGACCCAGTACTTC. Protein product: CASSYRGLQETQYF.

The gene calls are TRBV14 and TRBJ1-2; D remains ambiguous. Germline V gene lookup returns CDR1 SGHDN and CDR2 FVKESK. The CDR3 has 13 amino acids. Trimming pared 4 bases from V and 5 bases from J, leaving 11 bases between. CDR3 sequence (DNA): TGTGCCAGCAGCCCCGGGCCTCGGTATGGCTACACCTTC. Amino acid sequence: CASSPGPRYGYTF.

This clone was seen a handful of times. The rearrangement uses TRBV10-3 and TRBJ2-2; no definite D call. Germline V CDR1 and CDR2: ENHRY, SYGVKD. The CDR3 covers 11 residues. Trimming took 7 bases from V and 5 from J, leaving 5 bases between them. The CDR3 loop reads CAITETGELFF. CDR3 sequence (DNA): TGTGCCATCACCGAGACCGGGGAGCTGTTTTTT.

The chain joins TRBV29-1 to TRBJ2-7; 11 bases fit TRBD2. CDR1 is SQVTM, CDR2 ANQGSEA, per germline. CDR3 size: 15 residues. V trimming: 2 bases; J trimming: 1 base; junction bases outside the gene matches: 4. DNA of the CDR3: TGCAGCGTTGAATTAGCGGGAGGGCTTTCCTACGAGCAGTACTTC. Translation: CSVELAGGLSYEQYF.

Comments on this clone: Additional DNA sequences in this sample encode the identical CDR3. The CDR3 here is CAWSVLAGAYEQYF. In nucleotides, the CDR3 is TGTGCCTGGAGTGTACTAGCGGGGGCCTACGAGCAGTACTTC. The chain joins TRBV30 to TRBJ2-7; 11 bases fit TRBD2. V lost 0 bases and J lost 2; bases outside the gene matches: 0. The CDR3 contains 14 residues. The germline gives CDR1 GTSNPN, CDR2 SVGIG (reference sequence).

Regarding this clone: Other DNA sequences from this sample encode an identical CDR3 as well. This rearrangement joins TRBV10-3 to TRBJ1-1; D possibly corresponds to TRBD1 (5 bases). The CDR3 covers 14 residues. Trimming took off 2 bases at V and 1 base at J, with 8 bases between the two ends. CDR1 ENHRY and CDR2 SYGVKD come from the germline V gene. CDR3 sequence (DNA): TGTGCCATCAGTGAGCCCGGACAGAACACTGAAGCTTTCTTT. This codes for CAISEPGQNTEAFF.

The V call is TRBV9, the J call TRBJ2-1, with unresolved D. CDR3 length equals 15 residues. CDR1 is SGDLS, CDR2 YYNGEE, per germline. V was trimmed by 1 base and J by 5 bases, leaving 13 bases between them. The CDR3 is CASSVLGRPNNEQFF. The CDR3 DNA is TGTGCCAGCAGCGTATTGGGCCGCCCCAACAATGAGCAGTTCTTC.

The gene calls are TRBV10-2 and TRBJ2-7; 9 nucleotides agree with TRBD2. The CDR3 consists of 16 residues. The V and J ends lost 0 bases and 5 bases, in that order; junction bases with no gene match: 8. Per the germline V gene, CDR1 is WSHSY and CDR2 is SAAADI. The CDR3: CASSESAGGPNHEQYF. The CDR3 coding sequence is TGCGCCAGCAGTGAGTCGGCGGGAGGGCCTAACCACGAGCAGTACTTC.

The rearrangement joins TRBV27 to TRBJ2-5; D remains unclear. V lost 2 bases to trimming and J lost 5 bases, with 12 bases between them. Germline values: CDR1 MNHEY, CDR2 SMNVEV (reference sequence). The CDR3 length is 14 residues. The CDR3 coding sequence is TGTGCCAGCAGTTTACAAAGGTCTTTGGAGACCCAGTACTTC. Translation: CASSLQRSLETQYF.

The CDR3 loop reads CASSLGQGTQPQHF. The CDR3 DNA follows: TGTGCCAGCAGCTTAGGACAGGGGACTCAGCCCCAGCATTTT. This chain uses TRBV6-5 with TRBJ1-5; 9 positions match TRBD1. Germline loops: CDR1 MNHEY, CDR2 SVGAGI. The CDR3 loop spans 14 amino acids. Losses at the gene ends were 6 bases for V and 6 bases for J; bases not matched to a gene: 6.

This sequence joins TRBV19 and TRBJ1-6; the D gene is possibly TRBD1 (5 bases). The CDR3 totals 14 residues. Trimming stripped 2 bases from V and 9 bases from J, with 11 bases between. Germline values: CDR1 LNHDA, CDR2 SQIVND (reference sequence). In nucleotides, the CDR3 is TGTGCCAGTAGTATAATGGGACCTACTTCACCCCTCCACTTT. Amino acids: CASSIMGPTSPLHF.

On this clone itself: This CDR3 is also generated by other DNA sequences in the sample. This chain links TRBV5-5 with TRBJ2-7, with D perhaps TRBD1 (5 bases). Germline lookup yields CDR1 SGHKS and CDR2 YYEKEE (reference sequence). The V gene lost 0 bases and the J gene lost 1 base, with 11 bases spanning the gap. The length of the CDR3 is 15 residues. The CDR3 is CASSLGQGLSYEQYF. In DNA, the CDR3 is TGTGCCAGCAGCTTGGGGCAGGGATTGTCCTACGAGCAGTACTTC.

The chain combines TRBV9 with TRBJ2-3; D uncertain. The CDR3 has 17 residues. V was shortened by 2 bases and J by 1 base, with 17 bases between the two germline ends. Germline lookup yields CDR1 SGDLS and CDR2 YYNGEE. The CDR3, as DNA: TGTGCCAGCAGCGTCCCACGACAAATACCTGGCACAGATACGCAGTATTTT. It is translated as CASSVPRQIPGTDTQYF.

The J gene is TRBJ2-2, the V gene TRBV6-5, with D uncertain. The CDR3 runs to 16 residues. Trimming left V 0 bases short and J 1 base short, with 9 bases between. Germline V CDR1 and CDR2: MNHEY, SVGAGI. The CDR3 region is CASSYSFPLNTGELFF. CDR3 nucleotide sequence: TGTGCCAGCAGTTACTCGTTCCCCCTGAACACCGGGGAGCTGTTTTTT.

The chain employs TRBV27 and TRBJ2-7; D is ambiguous. The length of the CDR3 is 14 residues. Germline V gene lookup returns CDR1 MNHEY and CDR2 SMNVEV (reference sequence). V was cut by 2 bases and J by 5 bases, with 13 bases left in between. The CDR3 coding sequence is TGTGCCAGCAGTTTACTTTCTGGGGTCCACGAGCAGTACTTC. The encoded protein is CASSLLSGVHEQYF.

The chain joins TRBV11-3 to TRBJ2-7; 8 positions match TRBD1. CDR1 is SGHNT and CDR2 is YENEEA in the germline V gene. The CDR3 length is 13 residues. Losses at the gene ends were 2 bases for V and 6 bases for J; bases not matched to a gene: 3. This CDR3 is CASSLSDRAEQYF. The CDR3 coding sequence is TGTGCCAGCAGCTTATCGGACAGGGCCGAGCAGTACTTC.

The rearrangement joins TRBV9 to TRBJ2-7; the D gene is possibly TRBD2 (5 bases). CDR1 is SGDLS, CDR2 YYNGEE, per germline. The CDR3 covers 13 residues. The V and J ends lost 5 bases and 3 bases respectively, with 12 bases between them. CDR3 nucleotide sequence: TGTGCCAGCAGTGCCGGAGAGGGCTACGAGCAGTACTTC. It yields the protein CASSAGEGYEQYF.

This rearrangement joins TRBV15 to TRBJ1-2, with 7 bases lining up with TRBD1. The CDR3 is 15 residues long. After removal of 3 bases from V and 3 bases from J, the junction contained 7 bases not matched to a gene. Germline V gives CDR1 LNHNV, CDR2 YYDKDF (reference sequence). CDR3 loop: CATSRLTGADYGYTF. The CDR3 bases are TGTGCCACCAGCAGGTTAACAGGGGCGGACTATGGCTACACCTTC.

This clone has more than one count but fewer than ten. Within the sample, other DNA sequences also encode this same CDR3. The chain couples TRBV30 to TRBJ1-1; D call uncertain. CDR3 length: 12 amino acids. Trimming stripped 0 bases from V and 3 bases from J, with 5 bases between. The V gene's germline CDR1 is GTSNPN and CDR2 SVGIG (reference sequence). CDR3 residues: CAWSVGYTEAFF. In DNA form, the CDR3 reads TGTGCCTGGAGTGTAGGGTACACTGAAGCTTTCTTT.